This passage covers 23 T cell receptor beta chains from one sample sequenced in a study of cytomegalovirus exposure and HLA in healthy donors. PCR involved 60 Vbeta and 13 Jbeta primers. TCRdb keeps only in-frame clones here, not all; method: immunoSEQ multiplex PCR. Seen here are 160,000 or so clones, approximately 81% observed once, and the top ten hold approximately 7%. The sequenced material came from PBMCs. The receptors shown here come from a woman aged 30 to 39 in good health and CMV-seropositive.

In this sample, this clone turned up once. The gene calls are TRBV7-8 and TRBJ1-6; TRBD1 might be the D (5 bases). Germline assignment: CDR1 SGHVS and CDR2 FQNEAQ. The CDR3 loop spans 18 amino acids. V shed 1 base and J shed 1 base, with 14 bases lying between them. CDR3 in DNA: TGTGCCAGCAGCTTAGAATTCAGGGTGCAGTCCTATAATTCACCCCTCCACTTT. Residues: CASSLEFRVQSYNSPLHF.

The V gene is TRBV27, the J gene TRBJ1-5; 9 positions match TRBD1. CDR1 MNHEY and CDR2 SMNVEV come from the germline V gene (reference sequence). The CDR3 length is 17 residues. With 6 bases clipped from V and 6 bases from J, the junction kept 15 bases outside the gene matches. CDR3 loop: CASRPGTGSITGQPQHF. CDR3 in DNA: TGTGCCAGCAGGCCGGGGACAGGGAGTATTACGGGTCAGCCCCAGCATTTT.

The chain is built from TRBV6-6 and TRBJ1-4, with unresolved D. CDR3 length equals 14 residues. Germline V lookup: CDR1 MNHNY, CDR2 SVGAGI (reference sequence). The ends were cut back, 8 bases at V and 8 bases at J, with 18 bases in the middle. The CDR3 sequence is CASGTATFPEKLFF. The CDR3, as DNA: TGTGCCAGCGGTACAGCAACCTTTCCGGAAAAACTGTTTTTT.

The chain joins TRBV10-3 to TRBJ2-1; 7 nucleotides line up with TRBD2. Looked up from germline, CDR1 is ENHRY and CDR2 is SYGVKD. CDR3 length equals 13 residues. V lost 10 bases and J lost 5; bases outside the gene matches: 8. The CDR3, as DNA: TGTGCCAGCCGGGGGGATCCGGACAATGAGCAGTTCTTC. It codes for CASRGDPDNEQFF.

The rearrangement links TRBV4-3 to TRBJ1-4, with D unresolved. This CDR3 region has 15 residues. Per the germline V gene, CDR1 is LGHNA and CDR2 is YSLEER. V shed 0 bases and J shed 8 bases, with 13 bases lying between them. The CDR3 protein is CASSQEGRVLEKLFF. The CDR3 DNA is TGCGCCAGCAGCCAAGAAGGGAGGGTGTTGGAAAAACTGTTTTTT.

There are a few counts of this clone. The chain uses TRBV30 and TRBJ1-3; D is undetermined. CDR1 is GTSNPN and CDR2 is SVGIG in the germline V gene (reference sequence). Between the trimmed V and J ends, which lost 3 bases and 9 bases, there was a span of 15 bases. This CDR3 is built from 13 residues. The CDR3, as DNA: TGTGCCTGGAGACCGGGGAGTAGAGGCACCATATATTTT. Protein sequence: CAWRPGSRGTIYF.

In regard to this clone: The germline gene is not matched at one end of the junction; a read error may be the cause. V and J are TRBV7-2 and TRBJ2-1; TRBD2 agrees at 8 bases. Germline CDR1 is SGHTA and CDR2 is FQGNSA. The CDR3 covers 15 residues. As DNA, the CDR3 is TGTGCCAGCAGCTTACTAGCGGGCGGTTACAATGAGCGGTTCTTC. Translated: CASSLLAGGYNERFF.

This clone was detected a few times. The chain carries TRBV19 and TRBJ1-2; maybe TRBD1 (6 bases). Germline V lookup: CDR1 LNHDA, CDR2 SQIVND (reference sequence). Trimming took 4 bases from V and 5 from J, leaving 11 bases between them. This CDR3 comprises 13 residues. CDR3 protein: CASSTPDRYGYTF. CDR3 DNA sequence: TGTGCCAGTAGTACCCCGGACAGATATGGCTACACCTTC.

The chain joins TRBV28 to TRBJ1-5; TRBD1 might be the D (5 bases). The germline V gene encodes CDR1 MDHEN and CDR2 SYDVKM. The length of the CDR3 is 16 residues. Between the trimmed V and J ends, which lost 3 bases and 4 bases, there was a span of 16 bases. In DNA, the CDR3 is TGTGCCAGCAGTTTGGTCCCCGGGAGACAGAATCAGCCCCAGCATTTT. This codes for CASSLVPGRQNQPQHF. Complete variable domain (other parts from reference TRBV28 and TRBJ1-5): DVKVTQSSRYLVKRTGEKVFLECVQDMDHENMFWYRQDPGLGLRLIYFSYDVKMKEKGDIPEGYSVSREKKERFSLILESASTNQTSMYLCASSLVPGRQNQPQHFGDGTRLSIL.

The chain joins TRBV11-1 to TRBJ1-4; D possibly corresponds to TRBD1 (5 bases). The CDR3 has 15 amino acids. Trimming shortened V by 4 bases and J by 2 bases, and 11 bases separated the two germline ends. Germline CDR1 is SGHAT and CDR2 is FQDESV (reference sequence). The CDR3 DNA reads TGTGCCAGCAGCTCACCGGGACTCACTAATGAAAAACTGTTTTTT. Translation gives CASSSPGLTNEKLFF.

This chain connects TRBV5-1 to TRBJ1-2, with D possibly being TRBD1 (5 bases). This CDR3 comprises 16 residues. V shed 0 bases and J shed 2 bases, with 14 bases lying between them. Germline V gene data show CDR1 as SGHRS and CDR2 as YFSETQ. CDR3 amino acids: CASSLEGPGGNYGYTF. CDR3 DNA: TGCGCCAGCAGCTTGGAAGGCCCGGGGGGGAACTATGGCTACACCTTC.

The genes are TRBV28 and TRBJ1-2; D is ambiguous. The length of the CDR3 is 15 residues. The V gene's germline CDR1 is MDHEN and CDR2 SYDVKM. V shed 2 bases and J shed 4 bases, with 14 bases lying between them. CDR3: CASSLIGESIYGYTF. As DNA, the CDR3 is TGTGCCAGCAGTTTAATCGGGGAATCAATCTATGGCTACACCTTC.

The V and J genes are TRBV7-2 and TRBJ2-2; 8 nucleotides agree with TRBD2. Germline lookup yields CDR1 SGHTA and CDR2 FQGNSA. The V gene end was trimmed by 1 base and the J gene end by 5 bases; junction bases not matched to a gene: 6. CDR3 length equals 16 residues. The CDR3 DNA is TGTGCCAGCAGCTTAGTTCGGGGGGGGAGTACCGGGGAGCTGTTTTTT. This gives the protein CASSLVRGGSTGELFF.

The chain links TRBV29-1 to TRBJ2-5, with 12 bases lining up with TRBD2. The germline CDR1 and CDR2 sequences are SQVTM and ANQGSEA. With V trimmed by 7 bases and J by 4 bases, 7 bases remained unmatched. CDR3 length: 14 amino acids. DNA of the CDR3: TGCAGCGCTGCGACTAGCGGGGGAGGAGAGACCCAGTACTTC. It codes for CSAATSGGGETQYF. Filled out from reference TRBV29-1 and TRBJ2-5, the complete variable domain reads SAVISQKPSRDICQRGTSLTIQCQVDSQVTMMFWYRQQPGQSLTLIATANQGSEATYESGFVIDKFPISRPNLTFSTLTVSNMSPEDSSIYLCSAATSGGGETQYFGPGTRLLVL.

V is TRBV10-3 and J is TRBJ1-2; possible D gene TRBD1, 5 bases. The germline gives CDR1 ENHRY, CDR2 SYGVKD. V lost 3 bases, J lost 8 bases, and 10 bases lay in between. CDR3 length: 12 amino acids. CDR3 amino acids: CAISERGEGYTF. The CDR3 region has the DNA TGTGCCATCAGTGAACGGGGGGAGGGCTACACCTTC.

This rearrangement joins TRBV6-5 to TRBJ2-7; TRBD1 might be the D (5 bases). CDR3 length: 14 amino acids. Trimming removed 2 bases from V and 5 bases from J, with 13 bases in between. Germline CDR1 and CDR2: MNHEY and SVGAGI. The CDR3 protein is CASSYDVSGHEQYF. In DNA form, the CDR3 reads TGTGCCAGCAGTTACGACGTTTCAGGGCACGAGCAGTACTTC.

This chain links TRBV6-5 with TRBJ1-6; the match to TRBD1 covers 8 bases. Germline assignment: CDR1 MNHEY and CDR2 SVGAGI. J lost 7 bases, V lost 6 bases, and 5 bases had no gene match. The CDR3 consists of 14 residues. The CDR3 nucleotides read TGTGCCAGCAGAGGACAGGGAGGAAATTCACCCCTCCACTTT. Translation: CASRGQGGNSPLHF.

V and J are TRBV7-2 and TRBJ1-6; 7 bases agree with TRBD1. Germline V gene sequence: CDR1 SGHTA, CDR2 FQGNSA. The CDR3 totals 16 residues. After removal of 4 bases from V and 7 bases from J, the junction contained 10 bases not matched to a gene. This chain's CDR3 is CASSSTRGTANSPLHF. CDR3 nucleotide sequence: TGTGCCAGCAGCTCCACCCGTGGGACAGCGAATTCACCCCTCCACTTT. The full variable domain, its missing parts supplied by reference TRBV7-2 and TRBJ1-6, is GAGVSQSPSNKVTEKGKDVELRCDPISGHTALYWYRQSLGQGLEFLIYFQGNSAPDKSGLPSDRFSAERTGGSVSTLTIQRTQQEDSAVYLCASSSTRGTANSPLHFGNGTRLTVT.

J is TRBJ2-3 and V is TRBV4-1, with D tentatively TRBD2 (6 bases). Trimming shortened V by 0 bases and J by 2 bases, and 15 bases separated the two germline ends. The germline CDR1 and CDR2 sequences are MGHRA and YSYEKL. The CDR3 sequence is 17 residues long. CDR3 DNA: TGCGCCAGCAGCCAAGACGGGCGGGGTAGTCACACAGATACGCAGTATTTT. It yields the protein CASSQDGRGSHTDTQYF.

This chain connects TRBV7-2 to TRBJ1-2, with TRBD1 matching 8 bases. Germline CDR1 SGHTA, CDR2 FQGNSA. The CDR3 sequence is 14 residues long. After removal of 3 bases from V and 3 bases from J, the junction contained 3 bases not matched to a gene. DNA for the CDR3: TGTGCCAGCAGCTTCACGACAGGGGACTATGGCTACACCTTC. Its translation: CASSFTTGDYGYTF.

CDR3 region: CASSLDQGYYGYTF. The CDR3 nucleotides read TGCGCCAGCAGCTTGGATCAGGGATACTATGGCTACACCTTC. The genes are TRBV5-1 and TRBJ1-2; TRBD1 is a possible D gene (5 bases). V lost 0 bases and J 3 bases, leaving 9 bases between the germline ends. Germline CDR1 reads SGHRS; CDR2 reads YFSETQ. There are 14 residues in the CDR3.

The chain employs TRBV23-1 and TRBJ2-2; 9 positions agree with TRBD1. TRBV23-1 is an ORF, with its function uncertain. V gave up 7 bases and J gave up 7 bases; unmatched junction bases: 7. The length of the CDR3 is 14 residues. The DNA of the CDR3 is TGCGCCAGCAAACAGGGGGCGCGGAACGGGGAGCTGTTTTTT. Protein sequence: CASKQGARNGELFF.

This chain connects TRBV7-2 to TRBJ2-7; D is uncertain. The V and J ends lost 3 bases and 5 bases respectively, with 14 bases between them. This CDR3 has 14 residues. CDR1 is SGHTA, CDR2 FQGNSA, per germline. The CDR3: CASSFSPHTDEQYF. The CDR3 nucleotides read TGTGCCAGCAGCTTTAGCCCCCATACGGACGAGCAGTACTTC.